This T cell receptor (beta chain) was captured in a study of graft-versus-host responses after intestinal transplantation listed by TCRdb under 2021. Regarding the study in general: Multivisceral, liver-intestinal, or isolated intestinal transplants were received by the recipients. All recipients received anti-thymocyte globulin induction followed by maintenance tacrolimus and steroids for around 3 years. Bulk TCR-beta CDR3 sequencing was used to track graft-versus-host and host-versus-graft alloreactive T cell clones in the graft, circulation and bone marrow after intestinal transplantation. To identify alloreactive clones, pre-transplant mixed lymphocyte reaction products were sequenced and then compared with unstimulated pre-transplant donor and recipient T cells. The cohort enrolled 20 to 30 intestinal transplant recipients, one of whom was a retransplant, and a few patients without pretransplant specimens were excluded. A peak of at least 4% donor T cells among recipient peripheral blood mononuclear cells was the definition used for donor T cell macrochimerism. Instead of going to the commercial service, samples from a few later patients were sequenced in-house on an Illumina MiSeq and processed with MiXCR.

Library generation was performed with the immunoSEQ multiplex PCR assay. For most patients, genomic DNA was isolated using the Qiagen DNeasy Blood and Tissue Kit and was shipped frozen to Adaptive Biotechnologies for TCR sequencing. For most patients, genomic DNA was subjected to high-throughput TCR-beta CDR3 sequencing by Adaptive Biotechnologies. The published analysis was carried out like this. Adaptive's ImmunoSEQ software was the source of the TCR sequencing data for 18 patients, while three other patients were processed with MiXCR and VDJtools. CD4 versus CD8 sorting errors were corrected by removing sequences found in both subsets at a frequency ratio below 5:1. CDR3 nucleotide sequences shared between donor and recipient were removed because the origin of such sequences could not be assigned. To count as alloreactive, a clone needed at least 2-fold expansion over unstimulated cells and a minimum CFSE-low frequency of 0.002% (template counts) or 0.001% (read counts). A clone was considered mappable if detected in the sequenced pre-transplant spleen, lymph node, or MLR CFSE-low populations of the donor or recipient. Cumulative frequency of alloreactive clones was calculated as a percentage of all sequences weighted by copy number. TCRdb provides this immuneACCESS table in a form limited to in-frame rearrangements. Some clones are lacking; in checked studies, under half of them reflect an unresolved V gene, and why the rest are absent is not known. V, J and clone size are those of that table, while D and trimming were read from the DNA. The table for this sample lists 85,000 to 95,000 clones; about 92% of them were counted only once. 1.5% to 2% of the sample goes to the ten largest clones.

In the case of this clone: It has no known antigen specificity. Qualities for individual bases were not recorded, and no much larger clone is one base off.

Here is what the overall study found, with its caveats: GvH clones were found in recipient bone marrow, and some of the GvH clones appeared earlier in ileal mucosa or blood, which is consistent with an intestinal mucosal origin. Early after transplant, peak levels of circulating GvH clones were associated with declines in HvG clones. In patients with donor T cell macrochimerism, the allografts had high GvH to HvG T cell clonal ratios. The conclusions were limited by the relatively low number and heterogeneity of the intestinal transplant patients.

The V and J ends are trimmed by 0 bases and 4 bases, leaving 9 bases between them. The CDR3 goes from the cysteine to the phenylalanine over 14 residues. Only the CDR3 DNA stays, 42 bases, in frame from base 1. CDR1 is given as LGHNA and CDR2 as YNFKEQ, both from the germline V gene. What this sample's time point label stands for: cells obtained before transplantation from donor or recipient. CD3+CD4+ and CD3+CD8+ populations were FACS-sorted from unstimulated pre-transplant donor and recipient cells taken from spleen or lymph nodes. The chain joins TRBV4-2 to TRBJ1-2; perhaps TRBD1 is the D gene, with 5 bases matching. Sequencing was performed on unstimulated CD8+ T cells sorted from spleen or lymph node cells, taken before intestinal transplant. This receptor was obtained from a human donor who received an intestinal transplant. The DNA sequence reads TGTGCCAGCAGCCAAGAGGTACAGGTCTATGGCTACACCTTC. Its translation reads: CASSQEVQVYGYTF.